Presented here are 20 T cell receptor beta chains from one specimen sequenced in a study of human T cells and chemical hapten exposure. TCRdb redid the calling of the RACE reads with MiXCR, one entry per CDR3 protein. The sample shows roughly 120,000 distinct CDR3 sequences, roughly 12% of them seen only once. Indicated time point: patch test 1, 2 weeks after DPC sensitization. The treatment was: therapeutic diphenylcyclopropenone sensitization with weekly scalp DPC. The sequencing used whole blood, collected in connection with sensitization to the hapten diphenylcyclopropenone (DPC). The receptors shown here come from a woman in her forties or fifties with alopecia areata. Some clones in this sample may be carry-over from other donors' samples.

The V gene is TRBV4-3, the J gene TRBJ2-1; 9 bases map to TRBD2. Germline V CDR1 and CDR2: LGHNA, YSLEER. CDR3 length equals 16 residues. Unmatched junction bases numbered 7, after V lost 0 bases and J lost 7 bases. As DNA, the CDR3 is TGCGCCAGCAGCCAAGAGCTAGCGGGGTTTGTGAATGAGCAGTTCTTC. This sequence encodes CASSQELAGFVNEQFF.

This clonotype has a count of ten or more. This chain uses TRBV6-5 with TRBJ2-7; D is uncertain. This CDR3 contains 13 residues. The V end lost 4 bases, the J end lost 2 bases, and 9 bases lay between the germline ends. Germline V lookup: CDR1 MNHEY, CDR2 SVGAGI. CDR3 residues: CASSLTGPYEQYF. The DNA of the CDR3 is TGTGCCAGCAGTTTAACTGGTCCCTACGAGCAGTACTTC.

This clonotype was recorded once. A much larger clonotype is one base distant, so this may be a read error. The chain links TRBV6-5 to TRBJ1-1; D is unclear. This CDR3 is 11 amino acids long. Germline V gene sequence: CDR1 MNHEY, CDR2 SVGAGI. The CDR3 here is CASSYNNEAFF. CDR3 DNA: TGTGCCAGCAGTTACAACAATGAAGCTTTCTTT.

Only a few counts were recorded for this clonotype. The junction and the germline gene differ at one end; a read error may be behind it. The chain carries TRBV6-6 and TRBJ2-5, with TRBD1 matching over 9 bases. The CDR3 totals 11 residues. CDR1 MNHNY and CDR2 SVGAGI come from the germline V gene (reference sequence). The chain's CDR3 is CASSYRDRVHF. The CDR3 DNA reads as TGTGCCAGCAGCTACCGGGACAGGGTCCACTTC.

The chain carries TRBV6-2 or TRBV6-3 and TRBJ2-5; D is unresolved. The CDR3 is 12 residues long. Trimming pared 2 bases from V and 2 bases from J, leaving 3 bases between. Germline assignment: CDR1 MNHEY and CDR2 SVGEGT. This CDR3 is CASSYIQETQYF. As DNA, the CDR3 is TGTGCCAGCAGTTACATTCAAGAGACCCAGTACTTC.

The chain is built from TRBV9 and TRBJ2-1; 10 bases map to TRBD2. V shed 4 bases and J 6 bases; nucleotides not matched to a gene: 7. This CDR3 contains 15 residues. Germline lookup yields CDR1 SGDLS and CDR2 YYNGEE. CDR3 loop: CASSYGLAEANEQFF. The CDR3 DNA sequence: TGTGCCAGCAGCTACGGACTAGCGGAGGCCAATGAGCAGTTCTTC.

CDR3 bases: TGTGCCAGCAGCTCGACAGGGGCGGGAGCGCCCCAGCATTTT. This sequence encodes CASSSTGAGAPQHF. The chain couples TRBV7-8 to TRBJ1-5; 8 positions agree with TRBD1. Trimming took 4 bases from V and 9 from J; bases not matched to a gene: 8. This CDR3 has 14 amino acids. Per the germline V gene, CDR1 is SGHVS and CDR2 is FQNEAQ.

The chain employs TRBV6-2 or TRBV6-3 and TRBJ1-1; D call uncertain. The V gene's germline CDR1 is MNHEY and CDR2 SVGEGT. The CDR3 contains 11 residues. The germline V and J ends were trimmed by 6 bases and 3 bases, with 5 bases remaining between them. This CDR3 reads CASRRYTEAFF. CDR3 nucleotide sequence: TGTGCCAGCAGGCGATACACTGAAGCTTTCTTT.

This chain uses TRBV28 with TRBJ1-6; 9 nucleotides match TRBD1. The V gene's germline CDR1 is MDHEN and CDR2 SYDVKM. The CDR3 is made up of 14 amino acids. J lost 8 bases, V lost 4 bases, and 3 bases had no gene match. In DNA form, the CDR3 reads TGTGCCAGCAGTTCGGGACAGGGATATTCACCCCTCCACTTT. This gives the protein CASSSGQGYSPLHF.

V usage is TRBV20-1 and J usage is TRBJ1-2; D might be TRBD1 (5 bases). The CDR3 is 11 amino acids. Trimming pared 2 bases from V and 7 bases from J, leaving 8 bases between. Per the germline V gene, CDR1 is DFQATT and CDR2 is SNEGSKA (reference sequence). CDR3 region: CSARRDPGYTF. CDR3 sequence (DNA): TGCAGTGCTAGACGGGACCCTGGCTACACCTTC.

This clonotype has at least ten counts. V is TRBV10-2 and J is TRBJ1-1; TRBD1 matches at 8 bases. The J segment lost 3 bases and the V segment lost 10 bases, leaving 7 bases of the junction unmatched. The length of the CDR3 is 13 residues. Germline V lookup: CDR1 WSHSY, CDR2 SAAADI. CDR3 protein: CAIATGADTEAFF. The CDR3 region has the DNA TGCGCCATTGCGACAGGGGCGGACACTGAAGCTTTCTTT.

For this clonotype: A much larger clonotype is one base distant, so this may be a read error. V and J are TRBV5-6 and TRBJ1-4; TRBD1 is a possible D gene (5 bases). The length of the CDR3 is 17 residues. Germline-derived CDR1 and CDR2 are SGHDT and YYEEEE. CDR3 amino acids: CAISPRDVWGINEKLFF. The CDR3 bases are TGTGCCATCAGCCCCCGAGATGTATGGGGGATTAATGAAAAACTGTTTTTT. Full variable domain (missing parts from reference TRBV5-6 and TRBJ1-4): DAGVTQSPTHLIKTRGQQVTLRCSPKSGHDTVSWYQQALGQGPQFIFQYYEEEERQRGNFPDRFSGHQFPNYSSELNVNALLLGDSALYLCAISPRDVWGINEKLFFGSGTQLSVL.

This clonotype was seen many times. This chain joins TRBV28 and TRBJ1-6; TRBD1 agrees at 8 bases. From germline, CDR1 is MDHEN and CDR2 SYDVKM. J lost 7 bases, V lost 3 bases, and 8 bases had no gene match. The CDR3 length is 16 residues. The CDR3, as DNA: TGTGCCAGCAGTTTGAGCCGCAGGGGGCAGAATTCACCCCTCCACTTT. Protein: CASSLSRRGQNSPLHF.

This clonotype was seen ten or more times. The chain links TRBV28 to TRBJ1-6; no firm D call. The ends were cut back, 7 bases at V and 8 bases at J, with 12 bases in the middle. The CDR3 covers 13 residues. Germline V gene data show CDR1 as MDHEN and CDR2 as SYDVKM. The CDR3 here is CASIDGKYSPLHF. CDR3 sequence (DNA): TGTGCCAGCATTGATGGGAAATATTCACCCCTCCACTTT.

This clonotype showed up many times. CDR3 sequence: CSVSGLSYNEQFF. The CDR3 DNA sequence: TGCAGCGTTTCGGGACTTTCCTACAATGAGCAGTTCTTC. The chain uses TRBV29-1 and TRBJ2-1, with a possible D match to TRBD2 (6 bases). V was shortened by 5 bases and J by 1 base, with 9 bases between the two germline ends. The CDR3 runs 13 residues. Germline assignment: CDR1 SQVTM and CDR2 ANQGSEA.

This clonotype turned up a few times. The chain uses TRBV28 and TRBJ1-6, with TRBD1 matching 8 bases. The trim removed 4 bases at V and 10 bases at J, leaving 12 bases unmatched. The CDR3 length is 16 residues. The V gene's germline CDR1 is MDHEN and CDR2 SYDVKM. The CDR3 is CASSSSAGGLRSPLHF. As DNA, the CDR3 is TGTGCCAGCAGTTCGTCAGCAGGGGGCCTCAGGTCACCCCTCCACTTT.

This clonotype came up a few times. The chain couples TRBV5-8 to TRBJ2-5, with TRBD2 matching 15 bases. Germline CDR1 reads SGHTS; CDR2 reads YDEGEE. The trim removed 3 bases at V and 4 bases at J, leaving 1 base unmatched. This CDR3 spans 15 amino acids. DNA of the CDR3: TGTGCCAGCAGCTCGGGACTAGCGGGAGGAGAGACCCAGTACTTC. Translating gives CASSSGLAGGETQYF.

The CDR3 loop reads CASSTGTGGLTNEQFF. In nucleotides, the CDR3 is TGCGCCAGCAGCACAGGGACAGGCGGTTTGACCAATGAGCAGTTCTTC. The chain uses TRBV5-1 and TRBJ2-1, with 8 bases identical to TRBD1. V trimming: 4 bases; J trimming: 6 bases; junction bases outside the gene matches: 12. The length of the CDR3 is 16 residues. Germline loops: CDR1 SGHRS, CDR2 YFSETQ.

In its sample, this clonotype was seen a few times. The chain uses TRBV29-1 and TRBJ2-7, with D perhaps matching TRBD1 (7 bases). CDR1 SQVTM and CDR2 ANQGSEA come from the germline V gene. The CDR3 consists of 13 residues. The ends were cut back, 7 bases at V and 7 bases at J, with 20 bases in the middle. The CDR3 loop is CSALQGGPGEQYF. The CDR3 bases are TGCAGCGCCCTTCAGGGGGGCCCGGGGGAGCAGTACTTC.

In this sample, this clonotype turned up a few times. The chain uses TRBV20-1 and TRBJ1-2, with TRBD1 matching 8 bases. Germline CDR1 and CDR2: DFQATT and SNEGSKA (reference sequence). The CDR3 runs 15 residues. V lost 3 bases to trimming and J lost 4 bases; unmatched junction nucleotides: 10. CDR3 amino acids: CSARTPGGAPYGYTF. Here the CDR3 DNA reads TGCAGTGCTAGGACCCCAGGGGGCGCACCCTATGGCTACACCTTC.